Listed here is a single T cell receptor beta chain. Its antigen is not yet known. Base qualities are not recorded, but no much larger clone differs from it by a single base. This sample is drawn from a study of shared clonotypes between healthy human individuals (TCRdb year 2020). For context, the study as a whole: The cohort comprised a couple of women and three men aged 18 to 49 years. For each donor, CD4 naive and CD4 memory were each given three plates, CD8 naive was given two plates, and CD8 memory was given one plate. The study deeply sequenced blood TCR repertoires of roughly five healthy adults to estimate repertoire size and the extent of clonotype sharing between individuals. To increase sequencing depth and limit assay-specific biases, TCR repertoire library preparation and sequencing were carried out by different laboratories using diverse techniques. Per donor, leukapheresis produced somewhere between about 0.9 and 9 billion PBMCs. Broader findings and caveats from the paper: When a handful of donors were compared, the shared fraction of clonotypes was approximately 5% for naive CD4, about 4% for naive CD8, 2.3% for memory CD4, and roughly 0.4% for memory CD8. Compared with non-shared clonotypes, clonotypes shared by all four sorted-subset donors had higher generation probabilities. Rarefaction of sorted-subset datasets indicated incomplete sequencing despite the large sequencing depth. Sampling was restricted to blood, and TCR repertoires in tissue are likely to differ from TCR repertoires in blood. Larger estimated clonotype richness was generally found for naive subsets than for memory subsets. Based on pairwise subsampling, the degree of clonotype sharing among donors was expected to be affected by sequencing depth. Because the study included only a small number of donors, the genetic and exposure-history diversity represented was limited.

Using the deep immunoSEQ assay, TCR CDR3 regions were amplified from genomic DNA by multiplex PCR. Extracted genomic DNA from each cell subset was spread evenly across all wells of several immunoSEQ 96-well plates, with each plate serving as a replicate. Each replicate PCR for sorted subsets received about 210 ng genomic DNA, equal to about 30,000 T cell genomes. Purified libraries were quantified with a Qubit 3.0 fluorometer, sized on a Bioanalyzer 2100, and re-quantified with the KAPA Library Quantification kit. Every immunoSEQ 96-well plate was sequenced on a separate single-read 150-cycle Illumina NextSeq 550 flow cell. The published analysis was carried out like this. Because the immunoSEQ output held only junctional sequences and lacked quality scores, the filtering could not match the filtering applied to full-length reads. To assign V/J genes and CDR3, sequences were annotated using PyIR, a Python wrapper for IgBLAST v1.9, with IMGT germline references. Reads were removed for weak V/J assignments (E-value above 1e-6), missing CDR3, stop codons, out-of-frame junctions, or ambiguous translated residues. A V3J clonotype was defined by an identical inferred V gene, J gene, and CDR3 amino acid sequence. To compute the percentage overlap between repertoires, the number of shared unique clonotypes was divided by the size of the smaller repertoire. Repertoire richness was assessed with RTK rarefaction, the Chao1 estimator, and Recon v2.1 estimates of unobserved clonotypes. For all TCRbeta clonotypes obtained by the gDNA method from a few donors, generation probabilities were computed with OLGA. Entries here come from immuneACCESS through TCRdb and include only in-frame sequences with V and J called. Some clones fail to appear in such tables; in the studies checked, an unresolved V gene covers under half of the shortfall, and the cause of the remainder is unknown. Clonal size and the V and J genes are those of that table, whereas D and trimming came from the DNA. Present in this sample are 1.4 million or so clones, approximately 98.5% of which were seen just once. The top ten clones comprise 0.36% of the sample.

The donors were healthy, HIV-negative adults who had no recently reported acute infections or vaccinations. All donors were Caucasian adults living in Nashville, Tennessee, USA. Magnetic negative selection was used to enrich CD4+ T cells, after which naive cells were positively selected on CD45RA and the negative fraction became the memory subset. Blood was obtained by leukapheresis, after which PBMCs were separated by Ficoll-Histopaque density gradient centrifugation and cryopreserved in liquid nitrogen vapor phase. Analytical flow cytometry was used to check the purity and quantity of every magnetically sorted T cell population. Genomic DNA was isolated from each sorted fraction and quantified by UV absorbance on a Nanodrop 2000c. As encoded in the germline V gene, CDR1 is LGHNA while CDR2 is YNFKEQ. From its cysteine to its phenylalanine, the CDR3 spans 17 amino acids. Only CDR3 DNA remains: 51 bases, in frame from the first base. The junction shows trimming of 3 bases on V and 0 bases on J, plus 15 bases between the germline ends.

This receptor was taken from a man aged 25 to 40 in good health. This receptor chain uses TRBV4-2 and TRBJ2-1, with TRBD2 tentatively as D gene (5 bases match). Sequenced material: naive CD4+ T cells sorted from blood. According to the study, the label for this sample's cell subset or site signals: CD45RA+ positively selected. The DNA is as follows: TGTGCCAGCAGCCATCAAGAGGGCGTAAGCTCCTACAATGAGCAGTTCTTC. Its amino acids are CASSHQEGVSSYNEQFF.